Shown below are 3 T cell receptor beta chains from a single sample sequenced in a study of T cells in Graves' hyperthyroidism and ophthalmopathy. RNA transcripts were the template for amplifying TCR beta CDR3 regions. The HTBI primer set was used in a first-round RT-PCR of the TCR CDR3. TCRdb called the multiplex PCR reads again in MiXCR, with one record for every CDR3 protein. The sample yields about 620,000 distinct CDR3 sequences, roughly 15% seen once. Input material: blood. These TCRs come from a woman between 25 and 40 years old with Graves' hyperthyroidism.

This clonotype has only a few counts. This CDR3 is CASGQGNEKLFF. Written as DNA, the CDR3 is TGTGCCAGCGGTCAGGGAAATGAAAAACTGTTTTTT. The chain has TRBV6-1 and TRBJ1-4, with D perhaps TRBD1 (5 bases). Germline CDR1 and CDR2: MNHNS and SASEGT. Trimming took 8 bases from V and 5 from J, leaving 9 bases between them. This CDR3 has 12 residues.

This clonotype was counted ten times or more. This chain joins TRBV30 and TRBJ1-5; possibly TRBD1 for D (5 bases). V was trimmed by 4 bases and J by 7 bases, leaving 14 bases between them. The germline V gene encodes CDR1 GTSNPN and CDR2 SVGIG (reference sequence). This CDR3 has 13 amino acids. CDR3 DNA sequence: TGTGCCTGGACTACAGGCGGGGCACAGCCCCAGCATTTT. This translates into CAWTTGGAQPQHF.

This chain connects TRBV29-1 to TRBJ1-2, with D uncertain. V was trimmed by 4 bases and J by 2 bases, leaving 8 bases between them. The CDR3 has 12 residues. Germline V gene lookup returns CDR1 SQVTM and CDR2 ANQGSEA. CDR3: CSVGGENYGYTF. CDR3 bases: TGCAGCGTTGGGGGAGAAAACTATGGCTACACCTTC.